Following are 5 T cell receptor beta chains from one sample sequenced in a study of a mutant IDH1 vaccine in newly diagnosed glioma (dated by TCRdb to the early 2020s). Their cognate antigens are unknown. The method was the immunoSEQ multiplex PCR assay. TCRdb's version of the immuneACCESS table is confined to in-frame rearrangements and falls short of the full clone set. An unresolved V gene accounts for under half of the shortfall where checked; the remainder is of unknown origin. Here the sample has 50,000 to 55,000 clones; less than 75% occur a single time. Of the sample, 4% to 5.5% falls within the top ten clones. The sample's time point label, decoded: week 47, end of study. A 20-mer mutant IDH1 peptide at 300 micrograms in Montanide made up each vaccine dose, which was injected subcutaneously together with topical imiquimod. The sample consisted of peripheral blood mononuclear cells (PBMCs), taken from a glioma patient whose treatment included an IDH1 peptide vaccine. The receptor source for this set is a man aged 35-49 years with glioma. Some clones in this sample may be carry-over from other donors' samples.

The rearrangement joins TRBV5-4 to TRBJ2-7; weak D call: TRBD1 (5 bases). V lost 1 base to trimming and J lost 0 bases, with 8 bases between them. The germline CDR1 and CDR2 sequences are SGHNT and YYREEE (reference sequence). CDR3 length: 14 amino acids. CDR3 in DNA: TGTGCCAGCAGCTTGCTAGGGGCCTCCTACGAGCAGTACTTC. It specifies CASSLLGASYEQYF.

The rearrangement joins TRBV7-9 to TRBJ2-1; 9 bases map to TRBD2. Trimming at V came to 5 bases and at J to 7 bases, leaving 9 bases not matched to a gene. Germline lookup yields CDR1 SEHNR and CDR2 FQNEAQ (reference sequence). The CDR3 extends over 15 amino acids. CDR3 nucleotide sequence: TGTGCCAGCAGCCCCTTGGCGGGGGGGCTAAATGAGCAGTTCTTC. It specifies CASSPLAGGLNEQFF.

The chain carries TRBV14 and TRBJ1-1; D call uncertain. This CDR3 contains 13 residues. V was trimmed by 1 base and J by 10 bases, leaving 13 bases between them. Germline CDR1 reads SGHDN; CDR2 reads FVKESK. The CDR3 loop reads CASSQAPGTRAFF. CDR3 nucleotide sequence: TGTGCCAGCAGCCAAGCTCCAGGAACTAGAGCTTTCTTT.

The rearrangement joins TRBV27 to TRBJ2-1; D is unclear. The germline gives CDR1 MNHEY, CDR2 SMNVEV (reference sequence). CDR3 length equals 15 residues. V was pared by 4 bases and J by 1 base, with 11 bases between. Written as DNA, the CDR3 is TGTGCCAGCAGTTCAGGCAGTTTATCCTACAATGAGCAGTTCTTC. This encodes CASSSGSLSYNEQFF.

This chain joins TRBV19 and TRBJ2-3; 7 bases map to TRBD2. V gave up 3 bases and J gave up 5 bases; unmatched junction bases: 5. The germline V gene encodes CDR1 LNHDA and CDR2 SQIVND (reference sequence). The CDR3 contains 14 residues. CDR3 sequence reads: CASSIGLAEDTQYF. Written as DNA, the CDR3 is TGTGCCAGTAGTATTGGGCTAGCGGAAGATACGCAGTATTTT.